This T cell receptor beta chain was profiled in a study of human thymus T cells. On this clone itself: Its antigen remains unknown.

Study outcomes and limitations: In thymic and blood repertoires alike, V and J usage looked biased. Unrelated individuals reportedly shared highly overlapping thymic TCR repertoires.

Profiling relied on immunoSEQ multiplex PCR, and the TCRdb table lists in-frame clones only, not all of them. Of tens of thousands of clones listed, roughly 96% are singletons. CDR3 size: 17 residues. V lost 2 bases and J lost 7; bases outside the gene matches: 14. Germline CDR1 and CDR2: WNHNN and SYGVQD (reference sequence). Resected material from corrective heart surgery provided the thymus tissue analysed. Donors were healthy Finnish infants having corrective surgery for congenital heart defects. This chain connects TRBV10-1 to TRBJ2-1; 7 bases are a match to TRBD2. The sequenced material came from thymus tissue. The sequence was obtained from a girl less than two years old with a congenital heart defect but otherwise immunologically healthy. The CDR3 coding sequence is TGCGCCAGCAGTGAGCGCCGCGGGGACTATCGGGAGAATGAGCAGTTCTTC. Its protein product is CASSERRGDYRENEQFF.